This entry is about one T cell receptor beta chain. The data are from a study of memory CD4+ T cells and cytomegalovirus serostatus. The germline V gene encodes CDR1 LGHNA and CDR2 YSLEER. This CDR3 has 15 amino acids. The trim removed 3 bases at V and 5 bases at J, leaving 7 bases unmatched. The sort gate was single viable CD3+CD4+CD8-CD45RO+ cells for memory CD4+ T cells. After thawing, CD4+ T cells were positively selected. TCRdb's copy holds only in-frame clones and misses some; the assay was immunoSEQ multiplex PCR. The sample lists approximately 50,000 clones, about 73% seen once, with about 3% in the top ten.

This sequence originates from an adult in good health and CMV-seropositive. The sequencing sample was made of memory CD4+ T cells from blood. The chain carries TRBV4-3 and TRBJ2-3; 8 nucleotides match TRBD1. The CDR3 nucleotides are TGCGCCAGCAGCCAGAGACAGGGGACGGGAGATACGCAGTATTTT. Amino acid sequence: CASSQRQGTGDTQYF.